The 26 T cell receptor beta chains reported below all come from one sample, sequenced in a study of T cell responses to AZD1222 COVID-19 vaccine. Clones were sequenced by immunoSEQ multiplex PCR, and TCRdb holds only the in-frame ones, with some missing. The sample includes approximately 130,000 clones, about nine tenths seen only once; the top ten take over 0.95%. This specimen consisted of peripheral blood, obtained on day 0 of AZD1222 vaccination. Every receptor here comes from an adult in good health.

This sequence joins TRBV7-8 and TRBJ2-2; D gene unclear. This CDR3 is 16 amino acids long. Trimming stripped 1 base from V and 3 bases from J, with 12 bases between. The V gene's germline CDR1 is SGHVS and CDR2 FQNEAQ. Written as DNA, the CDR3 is TGTGCCAGCAGCTTAGATCATTTACGGGACACCGGGGAGCTGTTTTTT. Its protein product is CASSLDHLRDTGELFF.

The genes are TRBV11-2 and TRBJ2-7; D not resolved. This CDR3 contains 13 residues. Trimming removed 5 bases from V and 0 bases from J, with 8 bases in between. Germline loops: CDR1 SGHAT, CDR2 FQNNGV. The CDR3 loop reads CASSPGPSYEQYF. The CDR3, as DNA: TGTGCCAGCAGCCCAGGACCCTCCTACGAGCAGTACTTC.

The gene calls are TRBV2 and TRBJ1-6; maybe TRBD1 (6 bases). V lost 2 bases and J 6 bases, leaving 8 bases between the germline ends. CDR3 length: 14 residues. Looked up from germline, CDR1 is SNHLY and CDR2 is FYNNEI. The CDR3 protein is CASSEIRGNSPLHF. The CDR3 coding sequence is TGTGCCAGCAGTGAAATCAGGGGTAATTCACCCCTCCACTTT. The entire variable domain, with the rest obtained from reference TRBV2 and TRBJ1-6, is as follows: EPEVTQTPSHQVTQMGQEVILRCVPISNHLYFYWYRQILGQKVEFLVSFYNNEISEKSEIFDDQFSVERPDGSNFTLKIRSTKLEDSAMYFCASSEIRGNSPLHFGNGTRLTVT.

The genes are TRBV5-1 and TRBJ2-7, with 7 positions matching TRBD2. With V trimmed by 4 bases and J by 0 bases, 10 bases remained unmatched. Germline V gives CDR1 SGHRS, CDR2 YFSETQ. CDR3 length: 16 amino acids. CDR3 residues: CASSEATSRYSYEQYF. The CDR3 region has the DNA TGCGCCAGCAGCGAAGCGACTAGCCGCTACTCCTACGAGCAGTACTTC.

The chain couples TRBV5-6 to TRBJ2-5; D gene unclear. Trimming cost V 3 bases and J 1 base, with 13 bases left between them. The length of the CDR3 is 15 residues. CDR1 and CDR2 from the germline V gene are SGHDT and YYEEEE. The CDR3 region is CASSSRPYPQETQYF. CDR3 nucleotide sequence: TGTGCCAGCAGCTCGAGGCCTTACCCCCAAGAGACCCAGTACTTC.

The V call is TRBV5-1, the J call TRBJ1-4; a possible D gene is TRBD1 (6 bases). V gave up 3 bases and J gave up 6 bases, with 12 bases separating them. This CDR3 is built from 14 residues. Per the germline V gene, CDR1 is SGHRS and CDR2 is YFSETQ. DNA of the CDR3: TGCGCCAGCAGCTCCCGGGGGCAGGATGAAAAACTGTTTTTT. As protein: CASSSRGQDEKLFF.

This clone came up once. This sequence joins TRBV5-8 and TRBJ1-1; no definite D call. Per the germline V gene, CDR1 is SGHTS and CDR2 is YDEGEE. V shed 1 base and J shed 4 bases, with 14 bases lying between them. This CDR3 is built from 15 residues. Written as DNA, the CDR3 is TGTGCCAGCAGCTTGTGGCGAACCACCGGCACTGAAGCTTTCTTT. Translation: CASSLWRTTGTEAFF.

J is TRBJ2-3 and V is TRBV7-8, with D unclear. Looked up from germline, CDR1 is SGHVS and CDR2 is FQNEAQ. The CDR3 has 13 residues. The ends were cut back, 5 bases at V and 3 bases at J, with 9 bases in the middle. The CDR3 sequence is CASSLLTTDTQYF. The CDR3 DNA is TGTGCCAGCAGCCTGCTGACTACAGATACGCAGTATTTT. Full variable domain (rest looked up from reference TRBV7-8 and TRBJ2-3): GAGVSQSPRYKVAKRGQDVALRCDPISGHVSLFWYQQALGQGPEFLTYFQNEAQLDKSGLPSDRFFAERPEGSVSTLKIQRTQQEDSAVYLCASSLLTTDTQYFGPGTRLTVL.

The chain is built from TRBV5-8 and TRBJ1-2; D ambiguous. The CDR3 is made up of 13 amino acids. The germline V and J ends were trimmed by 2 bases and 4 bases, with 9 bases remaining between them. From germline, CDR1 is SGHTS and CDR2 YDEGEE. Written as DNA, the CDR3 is TGTGCCAGCAGCTTTTTAATATCCTATGGCTACACCTTC. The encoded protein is CASSFLISYGYTF.

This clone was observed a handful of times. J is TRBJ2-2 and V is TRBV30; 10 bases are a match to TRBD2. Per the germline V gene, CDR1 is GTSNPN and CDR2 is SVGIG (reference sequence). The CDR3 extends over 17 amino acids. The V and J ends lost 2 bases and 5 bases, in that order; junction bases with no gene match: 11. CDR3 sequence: CAWSRGAGGWITGELFF. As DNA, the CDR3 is TGTGCCTGGAGTAGGGGAGCGGGAGGGTGGATTACCGGGGAGCTGTTTTTT.

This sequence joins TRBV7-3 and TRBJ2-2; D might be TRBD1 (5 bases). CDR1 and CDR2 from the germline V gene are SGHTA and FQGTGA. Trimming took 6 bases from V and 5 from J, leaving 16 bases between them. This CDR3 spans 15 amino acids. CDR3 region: CASSSGQGYTGELFF. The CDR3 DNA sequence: TGTGCCAGCAGTTCCGGCCAGGGATATACCGGGGAGCTGTTTTTT.

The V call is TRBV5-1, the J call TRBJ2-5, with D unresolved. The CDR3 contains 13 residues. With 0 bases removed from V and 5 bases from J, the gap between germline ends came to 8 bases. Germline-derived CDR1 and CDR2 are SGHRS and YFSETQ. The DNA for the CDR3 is TGCGCCAGCAGCTTGGAGGGATCCGAGACCCAGTACTTC. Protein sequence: CASSLEGSETQYF.

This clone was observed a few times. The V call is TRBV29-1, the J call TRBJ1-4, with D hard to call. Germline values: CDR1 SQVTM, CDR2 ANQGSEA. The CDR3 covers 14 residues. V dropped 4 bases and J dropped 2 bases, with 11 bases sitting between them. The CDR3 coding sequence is TGCAGCGTTGTTGGGGTTCAGACTAATGAAAAACTGTTTTTT. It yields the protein CSVVGVQTNEKLFF.

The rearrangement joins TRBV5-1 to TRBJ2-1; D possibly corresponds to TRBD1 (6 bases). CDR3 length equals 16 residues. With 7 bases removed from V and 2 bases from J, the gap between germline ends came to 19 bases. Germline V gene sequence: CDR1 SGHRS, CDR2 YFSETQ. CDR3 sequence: CASGTPQGRAYNEQFF. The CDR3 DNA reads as TGCGCCAGCGGAACCCCGCAGGGGCGGGCCTACAATGAGCAGTTCTTC.

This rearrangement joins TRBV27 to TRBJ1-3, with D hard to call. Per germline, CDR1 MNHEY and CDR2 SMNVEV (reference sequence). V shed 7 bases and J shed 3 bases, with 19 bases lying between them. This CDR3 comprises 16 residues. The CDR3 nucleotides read TGTGCCAGCAAGTCCCTCAGCCCGGCGATTGGAAACACCATATATTTT. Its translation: CASKSLSPAIGNTIYF.

The CDR3 sequence is CASSSLGTYTDTQYF. The DNA of the CDR3 is TGTGCCAGCAGCTCCCTGGGAACCTACACAGATACGCAGTATTTT. The rearrangement links TRBV7-3 to TRBJ2-3; D ambiguous. The CDR3 sequence is 15 residues long. Trimming took 4 bases from V and 2 from J, leaving 13 bases between them. Per germline, CDR1 SGHTA and CDR2 FQGTGA. The full variable domain, completed using reference TRBV7-3 and TRBJ2-3, is GAGVSQTPSNKVTEKGKYVELRCDPISGHTALYWYRQSLGQGPEFLIYFQGTGAADDSGLPNDRFFAVRPEGSVSTLKIQRTERGDSAVYLCASSSLGTYTDTQYFGPGTRLTVL.

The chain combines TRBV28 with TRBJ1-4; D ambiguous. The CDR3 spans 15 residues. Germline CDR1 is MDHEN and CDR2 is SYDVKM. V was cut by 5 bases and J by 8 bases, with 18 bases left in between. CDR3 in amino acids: CASSGSAFKGEKLFF. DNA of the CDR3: TGTGCCAGCAGTGGGTCAGCTTTCAAAGGGGAAAAACTGTTTTTT.

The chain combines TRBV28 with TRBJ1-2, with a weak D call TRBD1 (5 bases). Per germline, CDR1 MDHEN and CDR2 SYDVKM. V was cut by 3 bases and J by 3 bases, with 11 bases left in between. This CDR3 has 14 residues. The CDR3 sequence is CASSFSRADYGYTF. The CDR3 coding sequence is TGTGCCAGCAGTTTTTCCAGGGCCGACTATGGCTACACCTTC.

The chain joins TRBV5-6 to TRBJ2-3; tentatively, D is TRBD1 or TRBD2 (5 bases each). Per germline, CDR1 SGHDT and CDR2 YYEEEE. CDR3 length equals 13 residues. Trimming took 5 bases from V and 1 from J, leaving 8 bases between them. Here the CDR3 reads CASSRDRTDTQYF. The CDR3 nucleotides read TGTGCCAGCAGTAGGGACCGCACAGATACGCAGTATTTT.

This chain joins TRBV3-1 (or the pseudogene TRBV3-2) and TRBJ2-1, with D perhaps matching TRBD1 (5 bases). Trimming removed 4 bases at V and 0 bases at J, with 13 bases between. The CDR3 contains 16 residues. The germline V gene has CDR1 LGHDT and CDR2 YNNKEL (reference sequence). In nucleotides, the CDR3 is TGTGCCAGCAGCCCTACAGGAAGCCGCTCCTACAATGAGCAGTTCTTC. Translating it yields CASSPTGSRSYNEQFF.

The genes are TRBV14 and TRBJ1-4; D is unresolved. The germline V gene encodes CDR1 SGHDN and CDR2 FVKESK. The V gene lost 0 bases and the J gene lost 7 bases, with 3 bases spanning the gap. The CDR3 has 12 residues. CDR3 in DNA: TGTGCCAGCAGCCAAGATCTTGAAAAACTGTTTTTT. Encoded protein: CASSQDLEKLFF.

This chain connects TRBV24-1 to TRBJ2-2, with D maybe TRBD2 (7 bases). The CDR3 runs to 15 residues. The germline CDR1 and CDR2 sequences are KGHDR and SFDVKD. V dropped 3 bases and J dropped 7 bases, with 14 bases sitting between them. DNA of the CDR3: TGTGCCACCAGTGATCCACAGGGAGGGGGCGGGGAGCTGTTTTTT. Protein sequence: CATSDPQGGGGELFF.

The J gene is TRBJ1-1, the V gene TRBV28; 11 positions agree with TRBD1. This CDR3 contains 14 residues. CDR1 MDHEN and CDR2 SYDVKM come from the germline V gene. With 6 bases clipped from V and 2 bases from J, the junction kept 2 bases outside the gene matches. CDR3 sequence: CASSGTGGNTEAFF. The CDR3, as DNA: TGTGCCAGCAGCGGGACAGGGGGAAACACTGAAGCTTTCTTT.

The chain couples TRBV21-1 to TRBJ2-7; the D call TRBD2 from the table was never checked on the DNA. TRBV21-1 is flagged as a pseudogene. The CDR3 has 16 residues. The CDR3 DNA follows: TGTGCCAGCAGCAAGTCGGGGTCCCCCTCCAACTACGAGCAGTACTTC. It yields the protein CASSKSGSPSNYEQYF.

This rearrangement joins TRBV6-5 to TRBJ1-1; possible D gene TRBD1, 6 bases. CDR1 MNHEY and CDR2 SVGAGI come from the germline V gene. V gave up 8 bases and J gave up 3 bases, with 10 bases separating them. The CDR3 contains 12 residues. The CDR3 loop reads CASGQGYTEAFF. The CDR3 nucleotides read TGTGCCAGCGGTCAGGGGTACACTGAAGCTTTCTTT.

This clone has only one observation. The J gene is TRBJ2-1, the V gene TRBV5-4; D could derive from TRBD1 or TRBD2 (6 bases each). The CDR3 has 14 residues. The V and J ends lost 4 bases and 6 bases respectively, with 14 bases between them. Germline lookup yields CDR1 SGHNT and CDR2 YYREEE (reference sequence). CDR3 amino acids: CASSPGAQSNEQFF. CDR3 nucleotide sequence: TGTGCCAGCAGCCCGGGGGCCCAGTCCAATGAGCAGTTCTTC.